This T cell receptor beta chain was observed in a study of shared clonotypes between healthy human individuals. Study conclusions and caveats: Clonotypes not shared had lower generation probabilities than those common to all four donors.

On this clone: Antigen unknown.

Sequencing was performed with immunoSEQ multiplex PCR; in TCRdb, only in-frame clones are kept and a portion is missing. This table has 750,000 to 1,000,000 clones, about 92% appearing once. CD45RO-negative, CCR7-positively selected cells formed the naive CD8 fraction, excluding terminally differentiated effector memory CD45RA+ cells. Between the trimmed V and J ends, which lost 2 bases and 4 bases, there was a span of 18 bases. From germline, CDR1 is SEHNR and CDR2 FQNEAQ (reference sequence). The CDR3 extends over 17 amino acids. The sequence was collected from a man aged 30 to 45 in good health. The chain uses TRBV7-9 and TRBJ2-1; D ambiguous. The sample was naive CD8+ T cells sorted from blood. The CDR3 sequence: CASSLSVLGSQYNEQFF. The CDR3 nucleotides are TGTGCCAGCAGCTTAAGTGTTCTAGGGTCTCAATACAATGAGCAGTTCTTC.